The 9 T cell receptor beta chains presented below share a single source sample, sequenced in a study of blood T cell repertoires in COVID-19. Assay: immunoSEQ multiplex PCR; the TCRdb copy retains only in-frame clones and omits some. The table has about 130,000 clones, about 80% seen once. The sequenced sample consisted of peripheral blood. These receptors all come from a woman in her fifties or sixties with acute or convalescent COVID-19.

This clone was seen only a few times. The J gene is TRBJ1-4, the V gene TRBV19; tentatively, D is TRBD1 (5 bases). The CDR3 runs to 16 residues. Germline-derived CDR1 and CDR2 are LNHDA and SQIVND (reference sequence). Trimming pared 3 bases from V and 1 base from J, leaving 12 bases between. CDR3 DNA sequence: TGTGCCAGTAGTATCGGGGGGAGCGTAACTAATGAAAAACTGTTTTTT. Its protein is CASSIGGSVTNEKLFF. The full variable domain, in which reference TRBV19 and TRBJ1-4 provide the parts outside the CDR3, is DGGITQSPKYLFRKEGQNVTLSCEQNLNHDAMYWYRQDPGQGLRLIYYSQIVNDFQKGDIAEGYSVSREKKESFPLTVTSAQKNPTAFYLCASSIGGSVTNEKLFFGSGTQLSVL.

A remark on this clone: The sample has other DNA sequences that encode this CDR3 too. This chain connects TRBV19 to TRBJ1-5; D not resolved. CDR3 length: 14 amino acids. The germline V gene encodes CDR1 LNHDA and CDR2 SQIVND (reference sequence). The V end was cut by 3 bases, the J end by 0 bases, with 6 bases between. CDR3 sequence reads: CASSITGSNQPQHF. The DNA of the CDR3 is TGTGCCAGTAGTATCACGGGTAGCAATCAGCCCCAGCATTTT.

Written as DNA, the CDR3 is TGTGCCAGCAGCCCTGACAGGGGGCACGGCGAGCAGTACTTC. This encodes CASSPDRGHGEQYF. This chain joins TRBV7-3 and TRBJ2-7; 10 positions match TRBD1. CDR1 and CDR2 (germline): SGHTA, FQGTGA. V lost 5 bases, J lost 6 bases, and 7 bases stayed unmatched. The CDR3 spans 14 residues.

The gene calls are TRBV2 and TRBJ1-1, with TRBD1 matching 8 bases. This CDR3 contains 13 residues. Germline CDR1 reads SNHLY; CDR2 reads FYNNEI. The trim removed 6 bases at V and 5 bases at J, leaving 5 bases unmatched. CDR3 residues: CASRTGERTEAFF. The CDR3, as DNA: TGTGCCAGCAGGACAGGGGAAAGGACTGAAGCTTTCTTT.

This chain links TRBV19 with TRBJ1-2; 9 nucleotides match TRBD1. Trimming took 4 bases from V and 4 from J; bases not matched to a gene: 10. The length of the CDR3 is 16 residues. CDR1 and CDR2 (germline): LNHDA, SQIVND (reference sequence). For the CDR3, the DNA is TGTGCCAGTAGTAGCCACCGGGACAGGGCCACCTATGGCTACACCTTC. Its translation is CASSSHRDRATYGYTF. Filled out from reference TRBV19 and TRBJ1-2, the complete variable domain reads DGGITQSPKYLFRKEGQNVTLSCEQNLNHDAMYWYRQDPGQGLRLIYYSQIVNDFQKGDIAEGYSVSREKKESFPLTVTSAQKNPTAFYLCASSSHRDRATYGYTFGSGTRLTVV.

The rearrangement joins TRBV11-3 to TRBJ1-5, with 10 bases aligning to TRBD1. The CDR3 totals 20 residues. CDR1 is SGHNT, CDR2 YENEEA, per germline. Trimming at V came to 2 bases and at J to 4 bases, leaving 17 bases not matched to a gene. The CDR3 bases are TGTGCCAGCAGCTTAACCTGTTGGGGCCCCGACAGGGGGCGTAATCAGCCCCAGCATTTT. This codes for CASSLTCWGPDRGRNQPQHF.

This chain uses TRBV10-2 with TRBJ2-3; 10 bases are shared with TRBD2. This CDR3 has 16 amino acids. V shed 10 bases, J shed 6 bases, and the junction held 16 bases outside the gene matches. The germline CDR1 and CDR2 sequences are WSHSY and SAAADI. The CDR3 nucleotides are TGCGCCACGAGTAGCCTGGGAACTAGCGGGGTTGATACGCAGTATTTT. Protein product: CATSSLGTSGVDTQYF.

J is TRBJ1-1 and V is TRBV5-1, with 7 positions matching TRBD1. Per the germline V gene, CDR1 is SGHRS and CDR2 is YFSETQ. V lost 3 bases and J lost 1; bases outside the gene matches: 3. This CDR3 has 14 amino acids. CDR3 bases: TGCGCCAGCAGCTCCGGACAGGCGAACACTGAAGCTTTCTTT. Encoded protein: CASSSGQANTEAFF.

This rearrangement joins TRBV18 to TRBJ2-7, with TRBD1 matching 11 bases. Germline V gives CDR1 KGHSH, CDR2 LQKENI. Unmatched junction bases numbered 3, after V lost 2 bases and J lost 3 bases. The CDR3 has 15 amino acids. The CDR3 DNA reads as TGTGCCAGCTCACCATCCGGGACAGGGGGCTACGAGCAGTACTTC. This codes for CASSPSGTGGYEQYF.